This T cell receptor beta chain was found in a study of siplizumab effects on memory and regulatory T cells. Assay used: immunoSEQ multiplex PCR; TCRdb lists only in-frame clones, some missing. The data hold more than 85,000 clones, with 80% to 95% observed a single time. The CDR3 spans 15 residues. The V and J ends lost 1 base and 7 bases, in that order; junction bases with no gene match: 8. Per germline, CDR1 SGHRS and CDR2 YFSETQ. The receptor was derived from a human donor in good health. This chain connects TRBV5-1 to TRBJ2-1; 7 bases map to TRBD2. Sequencing was carried out using CD4+ T cells sorted from blood. The CDR3 reads CASSLKPSGLNEQFF. The CDR3 nucleotides read TGCGCCAGCAGCTTGAAGCCTAGCGGTCTAAATGAGCAGTTCTTC.